This T cell receptor (beta chain) was obtained from a study of CD8 T cells in Susac syndrome. Reverse transcription used about 0.5 to 1 ug RNA and random hexamers. TCR beta CDR3 was amplified by immunoSEQ covering 54 Vbeta and 13 Jbeta. TCRdb re-derived calls from the immunoSEQ multiplex PCR reads in MiXCR, one entry per CDR3 protein. The sample contains some 180,000 distinct CDR3 sequences, about 95% of which appear only once. The CDR3 covers 17 residues. V was clipped by 8 bases and J by 1 base; unmatched bases: 13. Per the germline V gene, CDR1 is MGHDK and CDR2 is SYGVNS. This sequence was found in a human donor in good health. This chain uses TRBV25-1 with TRBJ2-5; TRBD2 matches at 10 bases. Sequenced input: CD4+ T cells from PBMCs. The CDR3 sequence: CASGGEPSGGIQETQYF. CDR3 in DNA: TGTGCCAGCGGTGGGGAACCTAGCGGGGGAATCCAAGAGACCCAGTACTTC.